This is a list of T cell receptor beta chains from one sample in a study of T cell responses to AZD1222 COVID-19 vaccine. Clones were sequenced by immunoSEQ multiplex PCR, and TCRdb holds only the in-frame ones, with some missing. Of 95,000 to 110,000 clones listed, 80% to 90% were seen once; the top ten hold around 8.7%. The sample here was peripheral blood, taken on day 0 of AZD1222 vaccination. The source of these receptors is an adult in good health. Each CDR3 is given with its conserved first and last residue. The order of the fields is V gene, D gene, J gene, clone size, CDR3 DNA, CDR3 protein. The D gene is left open where the match is weak. Only part of the rows carry a size: once, few, many, or a class if the clone is expanded.

TRBV21-1	.	TRBJ2-4	once	TGTGCCAGCAGCAAAGAATGTGTGCGGCAGGGGGTAGTCAAAAACATTCAGTACTTC	CASSKECVRQGVVKNIQYF
TRBV24-1	TRBD2	TRBJ2-1	.	TGTGCCACCAGCCCGGATCCTAGCGGGATCTACAATGAGCAGTTCTTC	CATSPDPSGIYNEQFF
TRBV5-1	.	TRBJ1-1	.	TGCGCCAGCAGCTTGGACCCCCGCACTGAAGCTTTCTTT	CASSLDPRTEAFF
TRBV25-1	.	TRBJ2-2	once	TGTGCCAGCAGTGAGCTCGGACGGGACACCGGGGAGCTGTTTTTT	CASSELGRDTGELFF
TRBV30	.	TRBJ2-2	.	TGTGCCTGGAGGGGACCTTACACCGGGGAGCTGTTTTTT	CAWRGPYTGELFF
TRBV2	.	TRBJ2-4	.	TGTGCCAGCAGTGTTTCCCCCAAAAACATTCAGTACTTC	CASSVSPKNIQYF
TRBV19	.	TRBJ1-1	.	TGTGCCAGTAGACGGAAGGTAGAGTCCCCGAGGGCTTTCTTT	CASRRKVESPRAFF
TRBV28	.	TRBJ1-1	.	TGTGCCAGCAGCCCTTGGCTAATTCGGAACACTGAAGCTTTCTTT	CASSPWLIRNTEAFF
TRBV4-2	TRBD1	TRBJ2-7	.	TGTGCCAGCAGCCAACAGGGACAGTCATCCTACGAGCAGTACTTC	CASSQQGQSSYEQYF
TRBV2	.	TRBJ1-2	.	TGTGCCAGCGATCTACGAGGGGACTATGGCTACACCTTC	CASDLRGDYGYTF
TRBV6-5	.	TRBJ1-3	.	TGTGCCAGCGGACGGAGAAGTGCTGGAAACACCATATATTTT	CASGRRSAGNTIYF
TRBV7-9	.	TRBJ1-5	.	TGTGCCAGCAGCTTTGAGAGCAATCAGCCCCAGCATTTT	CASSFESNQPQHF
TRBV28	TRBD1	TRBJ1-5	.	TGTGCCAGCAGTTCTTCCGGGACAGGGTGGCAGCCCCAGCATTTT	CASSSSGTGWQPQHF
TRBV15	.	TRBJ2-7	.	TGTGCCACCAGCAGCGGACACTTTGGGAGTAGGTGGCAGTACTTC	CATSSGHFGSRWQYF
TRBV28	TRBD2	TRBJ2-1	few	TGTGCCAGCGAGCGGGGGAGGAATGAGCAGTTCTTC	CASERGRNEQFF
TRBV23-1	.	TRBJ1-2	.	TGCGCCAGCAGTCATTGGCGCCGTGGAGGGCAGCCCAAGGGAGGCTACACCTTC	CASSHWRRGGQPKGGYTF
TRBV21-1	.	TRBJ1-1	.	TGTGCCAGCAGCTCACCCTTGAACGCTTTCTTT	CASSSPLNAFF
TRBV28	TRBD1	TRBJ1-5	once	TGTGCCAGCAGCCGCCCTGACAGGGGTGGCAATCAGCCCCAGCATTTT	CASSRPDRGGNQPQHF
TRBV19	TRBD1	TRBJ2-4	.	TGTGCCAGTAGTATAGGGGGACAGGGGGCAAACATTCAGTACTTC	CASSIGGQGANIQYF
TRBV28	.	TRBJ1-2	.	TGTGCCAGCAGTTTAGGGCAGCTCAACGGTGGCTACACCTTC	CASSLGQLNGGYTF
TRBV6-2/TRBV6-3	.	TRBJ1-1	.	TGTGCCAGCAGTTACGGGGGAATCTGGGCCACTGAAGCTTTCTTT	CASSYGGIWATEAFF
TRBV24-1	TRBD1	TRBJ2-1	once	TGTGCCACTCGAGGACAGGGGGACAATGAGCAGTTCTTC	CATRGQGDNEQFF
TRBV30	.	TRBJ2-5	.	TGTGCCTGGAGCTACTCGATCGGAGAGACCCAGTACTTC	CAWSYSIGETQYF
TRBV7-9	TRBD2	TRBJ2-2	.	TGTGCCAGCAGCTTAGGGGAGGGAAACACCGGGGAGCTGTTTTTT	CASSLGEGNTGELFF
TRBV7-9	TRBD2	TRBJ2-1	.	TGTGCCAGCAGCGCCCGGACTAGCGGCAATGAGCAGTTCTTC	CASSARTSGNEQFF
TRBV29-1	.	TRBJ2-7	once	TGCAGCGTTGTTCTTCACTACGAGCAGTACTTC	CSVVLHYEQYF
TRBV2	.	TRBJ2-5	.	TGTGCCACCGTACTAAGACAGATACAAGAGACCCAGTACTTC	CATVLRQIQETQYF
TRBV15	TRBD2	TRBJ2-7	once	TGTGCCACCAGCAGAGGGCTAGCGGGACCCTACGAGCAGTACTTC	CATSRGLAGPYEQYF
TRBV19	TRBD2	TRBJ2-7	.	TGTGCCAGTAGTACGGGACTAGCGGGAGAAAGCGAGCAGTACTTC	CASSTGLAGESEQYF